This T cell receptor beta chain derives from a study of blood T cell repertoires in COVID-19. Across the whole study: Some COVID-19 samples were acute and others convalescent; all came from the United States, Italy and Spain. The analysed material was cDNA or gDNA that came from T cells, B-cell-depleted T cells, or PBMCs.

Allocation to cohorts depended on clinical history reported by the participants. This CDR3 contains 12 residues. Germline CDR1 and CDR2: MDHEN and SYDVKM. The germline V and J ends were trimmed by 2 bases and 6 bases, with 7 bases remaining between them. Per the original data handling: Reference gene primer amplification gave nucleated cell count estimates. Assay: immunoSEQ multiplex PCR; the TCRdb copy retains only in-frame clones and omits some. V, J and clone size are those of that table, while D and trimming were read from the DNA. In the table there are more than 350,000 clones, about 88% of which are singletons.

This chain links TRBV28 with TRBJ1-1; D ambiguous. The material sequenced was PBMCs or T cells enriched from blood (not recorded which). This sequence was found in a young woman who had been exposed to COVID-19. Here the CDR3 reads CASSLRVAEAFF. CDR3 nucleotides: TGTGCCAGCAGTTTACGGGTGGCTGAAGCTTTCTTT.